The 28 T cell receptor delta chains below were found in one sample sequenced in a study of gamma-delta chains in newborns, infants, children. TCRdb called clones from the reads again using CATT. The sample has 4,600 or so delta-chain clones; 3% to 4% are singletons. Input material: blood. The receptors were gathered from a child who was a newborn, infant or young child, either healthy, febrile or measles-vaccinated (not recorded which).

Notes on this clone: This clone may be a read error of a much larger clone one base away. Other DNA sequences within the sample encode an identical CDR3. The chain is built from TRDV2 and TRDJ3, with TRDD3 identical over 9 bases. Germline lookup yields CDR1 GEAIGNYY and CDR2 EKD. CDR3 size: 19 residues. CDR3 bases: TGTGCATGTGACACCGGGGGATACAAAAGCTCCTGGGACACCCGACAGATGTTTTTC. Translation: CACDTGGYKSSWDTRQMFF.

This clone was observed a few times. A much larger clone sits a single nucleotide away, making a read error possible. This same CDR3 is encoded by further DNA sequences in the sample. V usage is TRDV2 and J usage is TRDJ3; 8 positions match TRDD3. CDR3 size: 19 residues. CDR1 and CDR2 (germline): GEAIGNYY, EKD. The CDR3 protein is CACDTLGYDTSWDTRQMFF. CDR3 sequence (DNA): TGTGCCTGTGACACCTTGGGATACGATACCTCCTGGGACACTCGACAGATGTTTTTC.

As to this clone: This could be a read error, since a much larger clone is one nucleotide away. Different DNA sequences within this sample yield the same CDR3. V gene TRDV2 combines with J gene TRDJ2, with TRDD3 matching 10 bases. V was pared by 2 bases and J by 5 bases, with 4 bases of the junction left unmatched. This CDR3 region has 15 residues. Germline loops: CDR1 GEAIGNYY, CDR2 EKD. The DNA for the CDR3 is TGTGCCTGTGACAGACTGGGGGATTCAACAGCACAACTCTTCTTT. This sequence encodes CACDRLGDSTAQLFF.

Points on this clone: A much larger clone is a single base away; this may be a read error. Other nucleotide sequences in the sample specify the same CDR3. The V call is TRDV1, the J call TRDJ1; 7 nucleotides line up with TRDD3. The CDR3 sequence is 17 residues long. Germline lookup yields CDR1 TSWWSYY and CDR2 QGS. J was trimmed by 0 bases and V by 3 bases; bases with no gene match: 10. This chain's CDR3 is CALGEWGSAPYTDKLIF. In DNA, the CDR3 is TGTGCTCTTGGGGAGTGGGGGAGTGCCCCTTACACCGATAAACTCATCTTT.

Details on this clone: Since a much larger clone is just one base distant, this may be a read error. Other DNA sequences within the sample encode an identical CDR3. The rearrangement joins TRDV2 to TRDJ3; TRDD3 agrees at 7 bases. CDR3 length equals 18 residues. CDR1 GEAIGNYY and CDR2 EKD come from the germline V gene. The chain's CDR3 is CACDTWGASSWDTRQMFF. The CDR3, as DNA: TGCGCCTGTGACACCTGGGGGGCTAGCTCCTGGGACACCCGACAGATGTTTTTC.

This clone was seen a few times. The TCRdb protein comes from a much larger clone and disagrees with this DNA's translation at residue 10, likely due to a read error; the protein given here is derived from the DNA. This rearrangement joins TRDV2 to TRDJ3; 8 bases match TRDD3. J was trimmed by 5 bases and V by 0 bases; bases with no gene match: 14. Germline V gene lookup returns CDR1 GEAIGNYY and CDR2 EKD. CDR3 length equals 20 residues. The CDR3 bases are TGTGCCTGTGACACCGAGTATGGGGGATGCGGAATCCGGGACACCCGACAGATGTTTTTC. Encoded protein: CACDTEYGGCGIRDTRQMFF.

This clone counts as medium-sized. This sample includes further DNA sequences coding for the same CDR3. The rearrangement links TRDV2 to TRDJ3, with TRDD3 matching over 11 bases. This CDR3 is built from 18 residues. V shed 1 base and J 1 base; nucleotides not matched to a gene: 2. CDR1 is GEAIGNYY, CDR2 EKD, per germline. CDR3: CACDTLGDRSWDTRQMFF. The CDR3 DNA reads as TGTGCCTGTGACACACTGGGGGATAGATCCTGGGACACCCGACAGATGTTTTTC.

By frequency in the sample, this clone is medium-sized. This sample also contains other DNA sequences that code for the same CDR3. V is TRDV1 and J is TRDJ1; 10 bases align to TRDD3. Germline V gene sequence: CDR1 TSWWSYY, CDR2 QGS. This CDR3 has 23 amino acids. V was pared by 2 bases and J by 0 bases, with 24 bases of the junction left unmatched. The DNA of the CDR3 is TGTGCTCTTGGGGAAGTACAACCGAACTGGGGGATTGTCCGCTCCCCGTACACCGATAAACTCATCTTT. Its protein product is CALGEVQPNWGIVRSPYTDKLIF.

This clone is medium-sized (0.01 to 0.1%). Just one base apart from a much larger clone, this may be a read error. The chain combines TRDV2 with TRDJ1; 11 bases are a match to TRDD3. CDR1 and CDR2 (germline): GEAIGNYY, EKD. The junction had 7 bases not matched to a gene; V was cut back by 1 base and J by 7 bases. This CDR3 is 15 amino acids long. The CDR3 is CACDTGGYGGGKLIF. The CDR3 DNA reads TGTGCCTGTGACACTGGGGGATACGGAGGTGGTAAACTCATCTTT.

By sample fraction, this clone is medium-sized. Different DNA sequences within this sample yield the same CDR3. The CDR3 DNA reads TGTGCTCTTGGGCCTTGTTCCTATCGATATACTGGGGGAGTGGATAAACTCATCTTT. It yields the protein CALGPCSYRYTGGVDKLIF. The rearrangement links TRDV1 to TRDJ1; TRDD3 matches 9 bases. The germline V gene encodes CDR1 TSWWSYY and CDR2 QGS. Unmatched junction bases numbered 21, after V lost 5 bases and J lost 5 bases. The CDR3 is 19 amino acids.

This clone qualifies as medium-sized (0.01 to 0.1%). Other DNA sequences in this sample translate to the same CDR3. The rearrangement joins TRDV2 to TRDJ3; 11 bases are a match to TRDD3. Trimming cost V 2 bases and J 0 bases; bases outside gene matches: 5. CDR3 length: 19 amino acids. From germline, CDR1 is GEAIGNYY and CDR2 EKD. CDR3 loop: CACDNILGDSSWDTRQMFF. The CDR3 coding sequence is TGTGCCTGTGACAACATACTGGGGGATAGCTCCTGGGACACCCGACAGATGTTTTTC.

Notes on this clone: The protein given by TCRdb reflects a much larger clone and differs at residue 9 from this DNA's translation, likely from a read error; the protein shown is the DNA's translation. The rearrangement links TRDV2 to TRDJ3; 7 nucleotides line up with TRDD3. Per germline, CDR1 GEAIGNYY and CDR2 EKD. This CDR3 contains 16 residues. The CDR3 reads CACDWGSSRDTRQMFF. CDR3 DNA sequence: TGTGCCTGTGACTGGGGGAGCTCCCGGGACACCCGACAGATGTTTTTC.

This clone was detected a few times. This may come from a read error, since a much larger clone is one base off. Other DNA sequences of this sample code for an identical CDR3. This chain links TRDV2 with TRDJ3; 11 bases align to TRDD3. CDR1 is GEAIGNYY and CDR2 is EKD in the germline V gene. The CDR3 has 21 amino acids. The CDR3 sequence is CACDTGGLGDRSPWDTRQMFF. The CDR3 DNA follows: TGTGCCTGTGACACCGGGGGACTGGGGGATAGGTCCCCCTGGGACACCCGACAGATGTTCTTC.

This clone was counted a few times. Possible read error: a much larger clone is one base away. CDR3 protein: CACDTVLGVHSWDARQMFF. In DNA, the CDR3 is TGTGCCTGTGACACCGTACTGGGAGTCCACTCCTGGGACGCCCGACAGATGTTTTTC. The chain joins TRDV2 to TRDJ3; perhaps TRDD3 as D (6 bases). Germline CDR1 and CDR2: GEAIGNYY and EKD. This CDR3 comprises 19 residues.

This clone occurred a few times. This may stem from a read error, because a much larger clone lies one nucleotide away. This specimen includes other DNA sequences encoding the same CDR3. The V and J genes are TRDV2 and TRDJ3, with a weak D call TRDD3 (6 bases). This CDR3 is 19 amino acids long. Per the germline V gene, CDR1 is GEAIGNYY and CDR2 is EKD. CDR3 sequence: CACDSPGYRSSWDTRQMFF. The CDR3 DNA follows: TGTGCCTGTGACAGTCCCGGATACCGGAGCTCCTGGGACACCCGACAGATGTTTTTT.

As concerns this clone: This may arise from a read error, as a much more abundant clone is one base away. The CDR3 region is CACDTLGYDASWDTRQMFF. In DNA, the CDR3 is TGTGCCTGTGACACCTTGGGATACGATGCCTCCTGGGACACCCGACAGATGTTTTTC. The J gene is TRDJ3, the V gene TRDV2, with 8 bases matching TRDD3. The V and J ends lost 0 bases and 0 bases, in that order; junction bases with no gene match: 6. The CDR3 is made up of 19 amino acids. Germline loops: CDR1 GEAIGNYY, CDR2 EKD.

Sample share makes this clone medium-sized. This sample includes further DNA sequences coding for the same CDR3. This chain links TRDV2 with TRDJ3; 8 positions match TRDD3. CDR1 is GEAIGNYY, CDR2 EKD, per germline. The CDR3 runs to 16 residues. The V and J ends lost 3 bases and 9 bases, in that order; junction bases with no gene match: 9. The CDR3 DNA reads as TGTGCCTGTGACGCCTGGGGGACCTCAATCACCCGACAGATGTTTTTC. The encoded protein is CACDAWGTSITRQMFF.

This clone was observed a few times. A far larger clone is only one base removed, so a read error is likely. This sample also contains other DNA sequences that code for the same CDR3. This chain uses TRDV2 with TRDJ3, with 9 bases aligning to TRDD3. CDR1 GEAIGNYY and CDR2 EKD come from the germline V gene. This CDR3 is built from 17 residues. J gave up 1 base and V 5 bases, and 5 bases lay outside the gene matches. CDR3 coding DNA: TGTGCCTGTGGCAATACTGGGGGATCCTGGGACACCCGACAGATGTTTTTC. Translation: CACGNTGGSWDTRQMFF.

In this sample, this clone is medium-sized. This sequence joins TRDV2 and TRDJ3; 7 bases align to TRDD3. Per the germline V gene, CDR1 is GEAIGNYY and CDR2 is EKD. Germline trimming cut 3 bases from V and 5 bases from J; bases unmatched to any gene: 9. The CDR3 is 17 amino acids. CDR3 sequence reads: CACDYWGGGRDTRQMFF. CDR3 in DNA: TGTGCCTGTGACTACTGGGGAGGAGGCCGGGACACCCGACAGATGTTTTTC.

This clone has more than one count but fewer than ten. Just one base apart from a much larger clone, this may be a read error. V usage is TRDV2 and J usage is TRDJ3; TRDD3 matches at 13 bases. Germline CDR1 is GEAIGNYY and CDR2 is EKD. The CDR3 is 19 amino acids. As DNA, the CDR3 is TGTGCCTGTGACCCGATGACTGGGGGATACGCTAAAGACACCCAACAGATGTTTTTC. Translated: CACDPMTGGYAKDTQQMFF.

This clone was recorded a few times. The protein TCRdb gives is from a much larger clone and does not agree with this DNA's translation at residue 7, likely a read error; the protein shown here comes from the DNA. The rearrangement links TRDV2 to TRDJ3; tentatively, D is TRDD3 (6 bases). The CDR3 has 18 residues. V was trimmed by 0 bases and J by 0 bases, leaving 11 bases between them. CDR1 and CDR2 (germline): GEAIGNYY, EKD. Written as DNA, the CDR3 is TGTGCCTGTGACACCGGTCGGGGGAGCTCCTGGGACACCCGACAGATGTTTTTC. Encoded protein: CACDTGRGSSWDTRQMFF.

By proportion, this clone is medium-sized. This chain joins TRDV1 and TRDJ3; TRDD3 agrees at 10 bases. Trimming at V came to 2 bases and at J to 1 base, leaving 14 bases not matched to a gene. The CDR3 extends over 22 amino acids. Germline CDR1 is TSWWSYY and CDR2 is QGS. The CDR3 loop is CALGEGGYAQYANSWDTRQMFF. Here the CDR3 DNA reads TGTGCTCTTGGGGAAGGGGGATACGCACAATACGCGAATTCCTGGGACACCCGACAGATGTTTTTC.

This clone was seen a handful of times. Translating this DNA gives a protein that differs at residue 5 from the TCRdb one, which belongs to a much larger clone; a read error is likely, and the protein shown is this translation. The CDR3 coding sequence is TGTGCCTGTGACGCCGGGGATACGACAGCACAACTCTTCTTT. It yields the protein CACDAGDTTAQLFF. V and J are TRDV2 and TRDJ2, with 8 bases matching TRDD3. The CDR3 runs 14 residues. In germline, CDR1 is GEAIGNYY, CDR2 EKD. Trimming took 3 bases from V and 4 from J; bases not matched to a gene: 3.

This clone was seen a few times. TCRdb records a much larger clone's protein for this DNA, with a difference at residue 14 that likely arises from a read error; the protein given is the translation of the DNA. This chain connects TRDV2 to TRDJ1; possible D gene TRDD3, 6 bases. Between the trimmed V and J ends, which lost 0 bases and 1 base, there was a span of 26 bases. Looked up from germline, CDR1 is GEAIGNYY and CDR2 is EKD. CDR3 length: 20 amino acids. The CDR3 sequence is CACDTLPIDAGDKCTDKLIF. The CDR3 nucleotides read TGTGCCTGTGACACCCTTCCGATCGACGCTGGGGACAAGTGCACCGATAAACTCATCTTT.

Only a few counts were recorded for this clone. TCRdb's protein for this DNA is that of a much larger clone and differs from the translation at residue 10, likely a read error; the protein shown is the DNA translation. The rearrangement links TRDV2 to TRDJ3, with D unresolved. The CDR3 is 17 amino acids. In germline, CDR1 is GEAIGNYY, CDR2 EKD. This chain's CDR3 is CACDSTESSRDTRQMFF. The CDR3 DNA reads as TGTGCCTGTGACAGTACGGAAAGCTCCCGGGACACCCGACAGATGTTTTTC.

Regarding this clone: The protein TCRdb lists belongs to a much larger clone and differs from this DNA's translation at residue 9, which points to a read error; the protein shown is made from the DNA. The same CDR3 also results from other DNA sequences found in this sample. The V call is TRDV2, the J call TRDJ2; D might be TRDD3 (6 bases). The CDR3 length is 16 residues. The V gene's germline CDR1 is GEAIGNYY and CDR2 EKD. V lost 0 bases to trimming and J lost 0 bases, with 10 bases between them. The CDR3 DNA reads TGTGCCTGTGACACCGTGGGGGCCTCTTTGACAGCACAACTCTTCTTT. Its protein is CACDTVGASLTAQLFF.

With regard to this clone: A far larger clone is one base from this, pointing to a likely read error. In the same sample, other DNA sequences code for this CDR3. The rearrangement uses TRDV2 and TRDJ2, with D tentatively TRDD3 (6 bases). This CDR3 is built from 15 residues. Germline CDR1 reads GEAIGNYY; CDR2 reads EKD. CDR3 sequence (DNA): TGTGCCTGTGACACCGGGGGAGCTTTGACCGCACAACTCTTCTTT. The encoded protein is CACDTGGALTAQLFF.

With respect to this clone: A read error may be the cause here, since a much bigger clone is one base away. The gene calls are TRDV1 and TRDJ1; tentative D call: TRDD3 (5 bases). CDR1 is TSWWSYY and CDR2 is QGS in the germline V gene. CDR3 length: 22 amino acids. Trimming shortened V by 0 bases and J by 2 bases, and 31 bases separated the two germline ends. The CDR3: CALGELRAPTFSLYMGTDKLIF. The CDR3 DNA reads TGTGCTCTTGGGGAACTCAGGGCCCCAACGTTTTCCCTTTACATGGGGACCGATAAACTCATCTTT.